The 7 T cell receptor beta chains below come from one sample, sequenced in a study of cytomegalovirus exposure and HLA in healthy donors. The PCR made use of 60 Vbeta and 13 Jbeta primers. Assay used: immunoSEQ multiplex PCR; TCRdb lists only in-frame clones, some missing. The sample contains 65,000 to 80,000 clones, around 73% of which appear only once. The sequencing input was PBMCs. Source of these receptors: a woman between 40 and 50 years old in good health and CMV-seropositive.

The chain carries TRBV18 and TRBJ2-7, with D possibly TRBD1 on 5 matching bases. Trimming cost V 4 bases and J 2 bases, with 12 bases left between them. The germline gives CDR1 KGHSH, CDR2 LQKENI. This CDR3 is 14 amino acids long. CDR3: CASSLGAQTYEQYF. CDR3 DNA: TGTGCCAGCTCACTTGGGGCGCAGACCTACGAGCAGTACTTC.

This chain connects TRBV4-3 to TRBJ2-1; D is unresolved. V was clipped by 0 bases and J by 10 bases, with 7 bases between them. Germline values: CDR1 LGHNA, CDR2 YSLEER. CDR3 size: 12 residues. CDR3 sequence (DNA): TGCGCCAGCAGCCAAGATATGTCGGAGCAGTTCTTC. This gives the protein CASSQDMSEQFF.

This clone was seen a few times. The chain joins TRBV28 to TRBJ2-7; D gene unclear. V lost 6 bases, J lost 0 bases, and 12 bases lay in between. The germline V gene encodes CDR1 MDHEN and CDR2 SYDVKM. This CDR3 has 14 amino acids. The chain's CDR3 is CASRLSVVSYEQYF. The CDR3 DNA is TGTGCCAGCAGACTCTCCGTAGTCTCCTACGAGCAGTACTTC.

The V call is TRBV5-4, the J call TRBJ2-3; TRBD1 matches 8 bases. Germline V gene lookup returns CDR1 SGHNT and CDR2 YYREEE (reference sequence). J lost 5 bases, V lost 3 bases, and 5 bases had no gene match. There are 14 residues in the CDR3. CDR3 amino acids: CASSWRTGRDTQYF. The CDR3 nucleotides are TGTGCCAGCAGCTGGAGGACAGGGAGAGATACGCAGTATTTT.

The rearrangement links TRBV30 to TRBJ1-6; TRBD1 matches 10 bases. CDR3 length: 15 amino acids. Trimming cost V 4 bases and J 7 bases; bases outside gene matches: 7. Germline assignment: CDR1 GTSNPN and CDR2 SVGIG (reference sequence). CDR3 residues: CAWNHRDRGNSPLHF. CDR3 coding DNA: TGTGCCTGGAACCACCGGGACAGGGGCAATTCACCCCTCCACTTT. Looking up the rest from reference TRBV30 and TRBJ1-6 gives the full variable domain: SQTIHQWPATLVQPVGSPLSLECTVEGTSNPNLYWYRQAAGRGLQLLFYSVGIGQISSEVPQNLSASRPQDRQFILSSKKLLLSDSGFYLCAWNHRDRGNSPLHFGNGTRLTVT.

This clone was observed a handful of times. This chain links TRBV7-2 with TRBJ2-3, with no clear D. The germline V and J ends were trimmed by 2 bases and 0 bases, with 9 bases remaining between them. CDR1 is SGHTA and CDR2 is FQGNSA in the germline V gene. The CDR3 runs 15 residues. CDR3 loop: CASSLTYASTDTQYF. The CDR3 DNA reads as TGTGCCAGCAGCTTAACCTATGCTAGCACAGATACGCAGTATTTT.

V and J are TRBV7-8 and TRBJ2-5; possible D gene TRBD2, 6 bases. Trimming removed 1 base at V and 4 bases at J, with 10 bases between. Germline V gives CDR1 SGHVS, CDR2 FQNEAQ. This CDR3 contains 14 residues. This CDR3 is CASSLGDFTETQYF. CDR3 DNA: TGTGCCAGCAGCTTAGGGGACTTTACAGAGACCCAGTACTTC.